These 14 T cell receptor beta chains share one sample of origin, sequenced in a study of response to subunit inactivated influenza vaccine. TCRdb reprocessed the RT-PCR reads via MiXCR and lists one record per CDR3 protein. There are under 950,000 distinct CDR3 sequences in the sample; 21% occur only once, and around 9.6% lies in the top ten. Sequenced material: PBMCs from blood, taken about 5 days after vaccination. The receptors originated from a man aged 45-60 years who received an inactivated influenza vaccine.

J is TRBJ2-5 and V is TRBV20-1, with D possibly being TRBD1 (6 bases). Per the germline V gene, CDR1 is DFQATT and CDR2 is SNEGSKA (reference sequence). With 0 bases removed from V and 5 bases from J, the gap between germline ends came to 13 bases. The CDR3 length is 14 residues. For the CDR3, the DNA is TGCAGTGCTAGAGAGGGGGCCGGCGGGGAGACCCAGTACTTC. Amino acid sequence: CSAREGAGGETQYF.

The rearrangement joins TRBV7-8 to TRBJ1-6, with 7 bases matching TRBD1. Trimming took 3 bases from V and 8 from J; bases not matched to a gene: 4. CDR1 is SGHVS, CDR2 FQNEAQ, per germline. This CDR3 has 14 amino acids. The CDR3 nucleotides are TGTGCCAGCAGCTTCCGGGACAGATATTCACCCCTCCACTTT. It is translated as CASSFRDRYSPLHF.

The chain recombines TRBV20-1 with TRBJ2-5; unclear D gene. Germline-derived CDR1 and CDR2 are DFQATT and SNEGSKA (reference sequence). This CDR3 spans 14 amino acids. The V end lost 3 bases, the J end lost 5 bases, and 16 bases lay between the germline ends. The CDR3 DNA follows: TGCAGTGCTAGGGACCCCTCCTCAGCGGAGACCCAGTACTTC. It is translated as CSARDPSSAETQYF.

This clonotype came up a few times. The chain recombines TRBV6-5 with TRBJ2-1; 10 bases are shared with TRBD2. The V gene's germline CDR1 is MNHEY and CDR2 SVGAGI. The CDR3 totals 14 residues. J was trimmed by 8 bases and V by 2 bases; bases with no gene match: 3. The CDR3 is CASSYVGLADEQFF. CDR3 coding DNA: TGTGCCAGCAGTTACGTCGGACTAGCGGATGAGCAGTTCTTC.

The chain has TRBV7-2 and TRBJ2-2; D ambiguous. Trimming pared 7 bases from V and 4 bases from J, leaving 10 bases between. This CDR3 has 13 residues. The germline V gene has CDR1 SGHTA and CDR2 FQGNSA. The CDR3 reads CASTLSGTGELFF. The CDR3 region has the DNA TGTGCCAGCACCCTTAGTGGCACCGGGGAGCTGTTTTTT.

This clonotype came up a few times. The genes are TRBV20-1 and TRBJ2-7, with D perhaps given as TRBD1 or TRBD2 (6 bases each). Germline CDR1 DFQATT, CDR2 SNEGSKA (reference sequence). The CDR3 runs 15 residues. V shed 5 bases and J shed 6 bases, with 23 bases lying between them. The CDR3 DNA follows: TGCAGTGCTTTTCGGTTCTTGGACAGAGCGGGCGAGCAGTACTTC. Encoded protein: CSAFRFLDRAGEQYF.

A few counts support this clonotype. The CDR3 DNA reads as TGCAGTGCCCTATGGGGGGTACTCTACGAAGAGCAGTACTTC. Protein: CSALWGVLYEEQYF. The genes are TRBV20-1 and TRBJ2-7; the D gene is possibly TRBD2 (6 bases). The CDR3 length is 14 residues. Germline CDR1 DFQATT, CDR2 SNEGSKA (reference sequence). Trimming removed 6 bases at V and 7 bases at J, with 22 bases between.

Details on this clonotype: A read error may produce the germline difference seen at one junction end. This sequence joins TRBV7-7 and TRBJ2-3; 8 bases line up with TRBD2. The germline CDR1 and CDR2 sequences are SSHAT and FNYEAQ (reference sequence). The CDR3 runs 14 residues. The CDR3, as DNA: TGTGCTAGCAGTTTAGCGGGGATAGGAGATACGCAGTATTTT. Its protein is CASSLAGIGDTQYF.

This clonotype was detected only a few times. This chain connects TRBV5-1 to TRBJ1-1; 7 nucleotides match TRBD1. The germline CDR1 and CDR2 sequences are SGHRS and YFSETQ. V was clipped by 4 bases and J by 4 bases; unmatched bases: 7. The CDR3 spans 14 residues. DNA for the CDR3: TGCGCCAGCAGCCAAACCGACAGGGTCACTGAAGCTTTCTTT. Translating gives CASSQTDRVTEAFF.

This clonotype was counted between two and nine times. The chain combines TRBV5-1 with TRBJ2-7, with 12 positions matching TRBD1. This CDR3 comprises 16 residues. After removal of 4 bases from V and 3 bases from J, the junction contained 8 bases not matched to a gene. Looked up from germline, CDR1 is SGHRS and CDR2 is YFSETQ. The CDR3 loop reads CASSRSGTGGYYEQYF. In DNA form, the CDR3 reads TGCGCCAGCAGCCGTTCCGGGACAGGGGGCTACTACGAGCAGTACTTC.

Here the CDR3 DNA reads TGTGCCAGCAGTCGGTCTCCTCTAGCAACAGATACGCAGTATTTT. Translating it yields CASSRSPLATDTQYF. The chain is built from TRBV12-3 or TRBV12-4 and TRBJ2-3, with D possibly TRBD2 on 5 matching bases. This CDR3 region has 15 residues. Trimming left V 5 bases short and J 3 bases short, with 15 bases between.

V usage is TRBV27 and J usage is TRBJ1-2, with TRBD1 matching over 7 bases. CDR1 and CDR2 (germline): MNHEY, SMNVEV (reference sequence). This CDR3 spans 14 amino acids. V lost 5 bases to trimming and J lost 5 bases; unmatched junction nucleotides: 8. This CDR3 reads CASSPRGLLYGYTF. The DNA of the CDR3 is TGTGCCAGCAGTCCAAGGGGGCTTCTGTATGGCTACACCTTC.

The rearrangement joins TRBV29-1 to TRBJ2-1; 10 positions agree with TRBD2. V trimming: 7 bases; J trimming: 8 bases; junction bases outside the gene matches: 11. CDR3 length: 14 amino acids. Germline V gene data show CDR1 as SQVTM and CDR2 as ANQGSEA. In nucleotides, the CDR3 is TGCAGCGGGATCCTAGCGGGAGTTTCGGATGAGCAGTTCTTC. This encodes CSGILAGVSDEQFF.

This clonotype was observed a few times. The chain employs TRBV5-1 and TRBJ2-7; 9 nucleotides line up with TRBD2. V was clipped by 4 bases and J by 0 bases; unmatched bases: 14. Germline lookup yields CDR1 SGHRS and CDR2 YFSETQ. The CDR3 is made up of 18 amino acids. The CDR3 nucleotides read TGCGCCAGCAGCACAGCCCCTAGCGGGGCCCAGAGCTCCTACGAGCAGTACTTC. Translating gives CASSTAPSGAQSSYEQYF.